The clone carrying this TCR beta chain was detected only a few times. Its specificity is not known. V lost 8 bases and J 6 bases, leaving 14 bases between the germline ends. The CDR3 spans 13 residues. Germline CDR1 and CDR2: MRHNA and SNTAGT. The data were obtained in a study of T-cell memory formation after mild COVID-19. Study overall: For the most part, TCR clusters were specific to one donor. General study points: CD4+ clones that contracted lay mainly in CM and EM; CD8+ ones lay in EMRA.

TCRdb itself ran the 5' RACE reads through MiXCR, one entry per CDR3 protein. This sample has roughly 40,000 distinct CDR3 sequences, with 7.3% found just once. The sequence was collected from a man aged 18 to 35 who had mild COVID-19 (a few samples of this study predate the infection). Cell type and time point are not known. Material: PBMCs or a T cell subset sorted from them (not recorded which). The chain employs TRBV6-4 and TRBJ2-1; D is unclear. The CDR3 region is CASGLVHCNEQFF. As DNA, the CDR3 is TGTGCCAGCGGGCTCGTACACTGCAATGAGCAGTTCTTC.